The sample holds a few counts of the clone carrying this T cell receptor beta chain. The CDR3 length is 14 residues. J was trimmed by 4 bases and V by 7 bases; bases with no gene match: 4. Germline assignment: CDR1 SNHLY and CDR2 FYNNEI. The data were obtained in a study of cytotoxic CD8 clonotypes in ibrutinib-treated CLL. The overall study: The study included approximately 12 relapsed/refractory and under 16 treatment-naive patients; under 18 had IGHV unmutated disease. Response samples were taken after a median around 11 months of treatment, range 6 to 36. Results showed approximately 25 partial and 2 complete responses; following median about 62 months, approximately 14 remained remitted, roughly twelve advanced.

Here immunoSEQ multiplex PCR was the method, and the copy in TCRdb shows in-frame clones only, minus some. This table holds 15,000 to 20,000 clones, roughly three fifths found once. PBMCs that had been cryopreserved were the source of 1.5 to 2.5 micrograms of genomic DNA for TCR beta libraries. The chain combines TRBV2 with TRBJ2-1; 10 positions agree with TRBD2. The TCR originated in a human donor with chronic lymphocytic leukemia. The sample here was PBMCs, taken after 12 months of ibrutinib treatment. The CDR3 here is CASKGLAEYNEQFF. The CDR3 nucleotides read TGTGCCAGCAAAGGACTAGCGGAGTACAATGAGCAGTTCTTC.